These T cell receptor beta chains were read from a single sample in a study of shared clonotypes between healthy human individuals. The assay was immunoSEQ multiplex PCR, and TCRdb's table has in-frame clones only and misses some. The repertoire holds some 1.5 million clones, around 97% seen once, with over 1% in the top ten. Sequencing was done on a sample of naive CD4+ T cells sorted from blood. All receptors come from a man aged 25 to 40 in good health. Both conserved end residues are part of each CDR3. The D gene is left open where the match is weak. Rows give clone size only sometimes, using once, few, many, or a class for an expanded clone.

D gene	V gene	clone size	J gene	CDR3 DNA	CDR3 protein
-	TRBV5-4	-	TRBJ2-1	TGTGCCAGCAGCCTTCGAGGGGTTAATGAGCAGTTCTTC	CASSLRGVNEQFF
-	TRBV18	-	TRBJ2-7	TGTGCCAGCTCACCTGGGACCTCGTACGAGCAGTACTTC	CASSPGTSYEQYF
-	TRBV14	-	TRBJ2-2	TGTGCCAGCAGCCAAGTTTCGTCGGGAGCACTTACCGGGGAGCTGTTTTTT	CASSQVSSGALTGELFF
-	TRBV19	-	TRBJ2-4	TGTGCCAGTAGCGAGCGGTCCATGGGGGACATTCAGTACTTC	CASSERSMGDIQYF
-	TRBV28	-	TRBJ2-7	TGTGCCAGCAGTTTTAGTTTCTCCTCAGTCTCCTACGAGCAGTACTTC	CASSFSFSSVSYEQYF
TRBD2	TRBV2	-	TRBJ2-5	TGTGCCAGCAAAGGACTAGCGGACTCTCAGTACTTC	CASKGLADSQYF
TRBD1	TRBV29-1	-	TRBJ1-1	TGCAGCGTCGGGACAGGGCCCCTGAACACTGAAGCTTTCTTT	CSVGTGPLNTEAFF
TRBD1	TRBV5-6	-	TRBJ1-2	TGTGCCAGCAGCTTGGGCAGGGGGTCGCATGACTATGGCTACACCTTC	CASSLGRGSHDYGYTF
-	TRBV7-2	-	TRBJ2-3	TGTGCCAGCAGCTATCGACAGGCGGGGACAGATACGCAGTATTTT	CASSYRQAGTDTQYF
-	TRBV7-8	-	TRBJ2-4	TGTGCCAGCACCACGGAGGGGCTAACAGTATTAACCAAAAACATTCAGTACTTC	CASTTEGLTVLTKNIQYF
TRBD1	TRBV5-4	once	TRBJ2-3	TGTGCCAGCAGCTCAAGGGGGCCCAGCACAGATACGCAGTATTTT	CASSSRGPSTDTQYF
TRBD2	TRBV29-1	-	TRBJ2-1	TGCAGCGTTGCAGATGGCGGGAGAGGCTCCTACAATGAGCAGTTCTTC	CSVADGGRGSYNEQFF
-	TRBV5-5	-	TRBJ1-3	TGTGCCAGCAGCTTTGGGCTTACTGGAAACACCATATATTTT	CASSFGLTGNTIYF
-	TRBV19	-	TRBJ1-5	TGTGCCAGTAGTAACGGGGACACAGGCAATCAGCCCCAGCATTTT	CASSNGDTGNQPQHF
-	TRBV5-1	few	TRBJ2-7	TGCGCCAGCAGCTTGGCACAGAGCTCCTACGAGCAGTACTTC	CASSLAQSSYEQYF
TRBD1	TRBV6-1	-	TRBJ1-4	TGTGCCAGCAGTGAAGTAAGGAGGGACAGGGGTCTGGCTACGGCTAATGAAAAACTGTTTTTT	CASSEVRRDRGLATANEKLFF
-	TRBV19	-	TRBJ1-5	TGTGCCAGTAGTATAGAACTCGGGCGCAGCAATCAGCCCCAGCATTTT	CASSIELGRSNQPQHF
-	TRBV5-5	-	TRBJ1-5	TGTGCCAGCAGCTTACGTAGTGGCTCGAATCAGCCCCAGCATTTT	CASSLRSGSNQPQHF
-	TRBV6-6	-	TRBJ1-1	TGTGCCAGCAGCGATGCCGGTGACACTGAAGCTTTCTTT	CASSDAGDTEAFF
-	TRBV7-8	-	TRBJ2-7	TGTGCCAGCAGCTTCCCGGCCAGGAGGACGTGGGAGCAGTACTTC	CASSFPARRTWEQYF
-	TRBV2	-	TRBJ2-1	TGTGCCAGCCTCCGGGACTCATCAGGAGATGAGCAGTTCTTC	CASLRDSSGDEQFF
-	TRBV11-2	once	TRBJ1-2	TGTGCCAGCAGCCCGGTCGGGGGTCCCCTAATGAATGGCTACACCTTC	CASSPVGGPLMNGYTF
TRBD2	TRBV9	-	TRBJ2-3	TGTGCCAGCAGCGTAGTAGCCGGACTAGCGGGGACAAGCACAGATACGCAGTATTTT	CASSVVAGLAGTSTDTQYF
TRBD2	TRBV5-6	-	TRBJ2-5	TGTGCCAGCAGCTTCCTAGCGGGAGAAATTATGAAGACCCAGTACTTC	CASSFLAGEIMKTQYF
TRBD2	TRBV2	once	TRBJ2-3	TGTGCCAGCAGTCAACTGGGGACTAGCGGGATCCTCACAGATACGCAGTATTTT	CASSQLGTSGILTDTQYF
TRBD2	TRBV5-4	once	TRBJ2-3	TGTGCCAGCAGCGCCCCGCAGCGGGAGATCACAGATACGCAGTATTTT	CASSAPQREITDTQYF
TRBD1	TRBV7-2	-	TRBJ1-4	TGTGCCAGCAGCCGAGCCACGGGACAGGGCTCTCAACTGTTTTTT	CASSRATGQGSQLFF
-	TRBV10-3	-	TRBJ2-1	TGTGCCATCAGTCCTCCGGGACGGTACAATGAGCAGTTCTTC	CAISPPGRYNEQFF
-	TRBV14	-	TRBJ1-3	TGTGCCAGCACCCGAATGGGGGGAAACACCATATATTTT	CASTRMGGNTIYF
TRBD2	TRBV5-6	-	TRBJ2-5	TGTGCCAGCAGCCCCGGGACTAGCGGGAATGGGCAAGAGACCCAGTACTTC	CASSPGTSGNGQETQYF
-	TRBV28	-	TRBJ2-7	TGTGCCAGCAGTCCATGGTCTGGGGGCGAGCAGTACTTC	CASSPWSGGEQYF
-	TRBV5-6	-	TRBJ2-2	TGTGCCAGCAGCCTCCGGGACACACCGAACACCGGGGAGCTGTTTTTT	CASSLRDTPNTGELFF
-	TRBV11-3	-	TRBJ2-3	TGTGCCAGCAGCTTGGGTCTAACAGGCGAAGCGGCAGATACGCAGTATTTT	CASSLGLTGEAADTQYF
-	TRBV19	-	TRBJ2-1	TGTGCCAGTAGTATAGATCTATGGCGGGGCTCCTACAATGAGCAGTTCTTC	CASSIDLWRGSYNEQFF
-	TRBV6-1	-	TRBJ1-5	TGTGCCAGCAGTGTTGTGACCCTTAGCAATCAGCCCCAGCATTTT	CASSVVTLSNQPQHF
-	TRBV9	-	TRBJ2-2	TGTGCCAGCAGCATCCAGGTTAGCGGGGAGCTGTTTTTT	CASSIQVSGELFF
-	TRBV28	few	TRBJ2-1	TGTGCCAGCAGGCACTTGGTTTTAGACAATGAGCAGTTCTTC	CASRHLVLDNEQFF
-	TRBV4-1	-	TRBJ2-7	TGCGCCAGCAGCACTTCCAGGGATTCCTACGAGCAGTACTTC	CASSTSRDSYEQYF
-	TRBV9	-	TRBJ2-3	TGTGCCAGCAGCCCGGAGACTCGTAGCACAGATACGCAGTATTTT	CASSPETRSTDTQYF
-	TRBV7-9	-	TRBJ2-3	TGTGCCAGCAGCTCTGGACAGGCCACTAGCCGCTATACGCAGTATTTT	CASSSGQATSRYTQYF
-	TRBV5-4	once	TRBJ2-3	TGTGCCAGCAGCTTGCGGGGGTTGTCAGATACGCAGTATTTT	CASSLRGLSDTQYF
TRBD2	TRBV10-2	-	TRBJ2-7	TGCGCCAGCAGTGACCTAGCGGGAGGTTTTACCTACGAGCAGTACTTC	CASSDLAGGFTYEQYF
-	TRBV7-3	-	TRBJ2-1	TGTGCCAGCAGCCTCCAAAGGACAAAAAATGAGCAGTTCTTC	CASSLQRTKNEQFF
-	TRBV28	-	TRBJ2-7	TGTGCCAGCAGTCCGAACTACGAGCAGTACTTC	CASSPNYEQYF
-	TRBV15	-	TRBJ1-5	TGTGCCACCAGCAGAGATCGGGGAAACCAGCCCCAGCATTTT	CATSRDRGNQPQHF
-	TRBV7-8	-	TRBJ2-4	TGTGCCAGCAGCTCTAGACAGAAAAACATTCAGTACTTC	CASSSRQKNIQYF
TRBD1	TRBV5-1	-	TRBJ1-5	TGCGCCAGCAGCCTGGGGACAGCCAATAATCAGCCCCAGCATTTT	CASSLGTANNQPQHF
TRBD1	TRBV14	-	TRBJ2-6	TGTGCCAGCAGCCTAAGGACAGGCCGCTCTGGGGCCAACGTCCTGACTTTC	CASSLRTGRSGANVLTF
TRBD2	TRBV5-5	-	TRBJ2-1	TGTGCCAGCAGCTTCCTAGCGGGAGAGAATGAGCAGTTCTTC	CASSFLAGENEQFF
TRBD1	TRBV6-5	-	TRBJ1-2	TGTGCCAGCAGTTACTCGTCGGGCGGACAGGTTGGCTACACCTTC	CASSYSSGGQVGYTF
-	TRBV7-8	-	TRBJ2-1	TGTGCCAGCAGCCCCCGGCCCTCAGGAGGCGGAACTTACAATGAGCAGTTCTTC	CASSPRPSGGGTYNEQFF
-	TRBV2	-	TRBJ1-5	TGTGCCAGCACTGGGGATGGGGTCTACAATCAGCCCCAGCATTTT	CASTGDGVYNQPQHF
TRBD1	TRBV2	once	TRBJ1-1	TGTGCCAGCAGTGCCACTAGGGGGCCATTTGAAGCTTTCTTT	CASSATRGPFEAFF
-	TRBV9	-	TRBJ2-4	TGTGCCAGCAGCTCCGCCCGCCGGGACTCCCCTAGGAACATTCAGTACTTC	CASSSARRDSPRNIQYF
TRBD1	TRBV5-5	-	TRBJ1-4	TGTGCCAGCAGCGTGGCCGGGACAGGGGGCGCTTGGGAAAAACTGTTTTTT	CASSVAGTGGAWEKLFF
-	TRBV5-1	-	TRBJ1-1	TGCGCCAGCAGCTTGAGTTTGGGTGACACTGAAGCTTTCTTT	CASSLSLGDTEAFF
-	TRBV10-2	-	TRBJ2-7	TGCGCCAGCAGTGATGACGGGGTGACCTACGAGCAGTACTTC	CASSDDGVTYEQYF
TRBD1	TRBV18	-	TRBJ2-7	TGTGCCAGCTCACTTGGGACAGGGGACGAGCAGTACTTC	CASSLGTGDEQYF
TRBD2	TRBV5-5	-	TRBJ2-1	TGTGCCAGCAGCTTAGTACCCGGGACTAGCGGTGAGAATGAGCAGTTCTTC	CASSLVPGTSGENEQFF
-	TRBV11-2	-	TRBJ2-3	TGTGCCAGCAGCTTAGGTCGGGCGGGGAGCCCCTCTAGCACAGATACGCAGTATTTT	CASSLGRAGSPSSTDTQYF